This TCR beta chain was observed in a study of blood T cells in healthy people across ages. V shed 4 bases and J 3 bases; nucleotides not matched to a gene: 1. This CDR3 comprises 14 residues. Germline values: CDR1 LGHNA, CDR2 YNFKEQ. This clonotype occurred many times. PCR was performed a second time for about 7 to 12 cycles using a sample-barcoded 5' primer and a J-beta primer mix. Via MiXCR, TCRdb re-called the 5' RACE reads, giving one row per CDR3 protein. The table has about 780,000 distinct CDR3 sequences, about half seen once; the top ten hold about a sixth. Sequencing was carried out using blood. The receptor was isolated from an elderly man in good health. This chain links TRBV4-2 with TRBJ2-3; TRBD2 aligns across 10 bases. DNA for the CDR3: TGTGCCAGCAGCCCGGGACTAGCGACAGATACGCAGTATTTT. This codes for CASSPGLATDTQYF.